This TCR beta chain is drawn from a study of blood T cell repertoires in COVID-19. Study-wide context: Samples taken during acute and convalescent COVID-19 were collected in the United States, Italy and Spain.

Original handling: Amplification from reference gene primers served as the basis for estimated nucleated cell counts. Sequencing was performed with immunoSEQ multiplex PCR; in TCRdb, only in-frame clones are kept and a portion is missing. The V and J calls and the clone size are those of that table, but D and trimming were determined from the DNA. Found here are fewer than 55,000 clones, over 80% of them singletons; the top ten hold 1.5% to 2%. This TCR was sampled from a man between 45 and 60 years old with acute or convalescent COVID-19. The sample comprised peripheral blood.

CDR3 in amino acids: CASSRLQISGNTIYF. Here the CDR3 DNA reads TGTGCCAGTAGTAGATTACAGATCTCTGGAAACACCATATATTTT. The gene calls are TRBV19 and TRBJ1-3; unclear D gene. Germline lookup yields CDR1 LNHDA and CDR2 SQIVND (reference sequence). With 4 bases removed from V and 0 bases from J, the gap between germline ends came to 10 bases. CDR3 length: 15 amino acids. The entire variable domain, with the rest obtained from reference TRBV19 and TRBJ1-3, is as follows: DGGITQSPKYLFRKEGQNVTLSCEQNLNHDAMYWYRQDPGQGLRLIYYSQIVNDFQKGDIAEGYSVSREKKESFPLTVTSAQKNPTAFYLCASSRLQISGNTIYFGEGSWLTVV.